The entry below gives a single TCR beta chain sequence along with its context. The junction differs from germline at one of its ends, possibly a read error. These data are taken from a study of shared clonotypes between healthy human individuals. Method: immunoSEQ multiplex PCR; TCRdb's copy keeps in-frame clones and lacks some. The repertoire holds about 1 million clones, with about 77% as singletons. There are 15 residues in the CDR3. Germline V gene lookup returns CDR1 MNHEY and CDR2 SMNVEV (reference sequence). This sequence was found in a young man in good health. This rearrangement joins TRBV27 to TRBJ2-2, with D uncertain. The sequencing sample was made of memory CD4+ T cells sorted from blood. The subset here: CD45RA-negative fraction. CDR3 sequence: CASTLRVTDTGELFF. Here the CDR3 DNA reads TGTGCCAGCACTTTACGGGTAACTGACACCGGGGAGCTGTTTTTT.